There are a few counts of the clone carrying this T cell receptor beta chain. From the reads, TCRdb called clonotypes with MiXCR, one entry per CDR3 protein. The sample has about 14,000 distinct CDR3 sequences; roughly 20% are singletons. The data are from a study of liver allograft versus peripheral blood T cells. The overall study: Within transplanted livers, the T cell receptor repertoires were examined and compared against the repertoires present in the peripheral blood of liver transplant recipients.

The V gene's germline CDR1 is SEHNR and CDR2 FQNEAQ (reference sequence). CDR3 length equals 15 residues. V dropped 5 bases and J dropped 5; count of bases not matched to a gene: 11. The sequence was collected from a human patient who had a liver transplant. Part of the T cells may come from the graft donor. V usage is TRBV7-9 and J usage is TRBJ1-2; 7 bases map to TRBD1. The CDR3: CASSPPAEGAYGYTF. The DNA for the CDR3 is TGTGCCAGCAGCCCCCCAGCAGAGGGGGCTTATGGCTACACCTTC.